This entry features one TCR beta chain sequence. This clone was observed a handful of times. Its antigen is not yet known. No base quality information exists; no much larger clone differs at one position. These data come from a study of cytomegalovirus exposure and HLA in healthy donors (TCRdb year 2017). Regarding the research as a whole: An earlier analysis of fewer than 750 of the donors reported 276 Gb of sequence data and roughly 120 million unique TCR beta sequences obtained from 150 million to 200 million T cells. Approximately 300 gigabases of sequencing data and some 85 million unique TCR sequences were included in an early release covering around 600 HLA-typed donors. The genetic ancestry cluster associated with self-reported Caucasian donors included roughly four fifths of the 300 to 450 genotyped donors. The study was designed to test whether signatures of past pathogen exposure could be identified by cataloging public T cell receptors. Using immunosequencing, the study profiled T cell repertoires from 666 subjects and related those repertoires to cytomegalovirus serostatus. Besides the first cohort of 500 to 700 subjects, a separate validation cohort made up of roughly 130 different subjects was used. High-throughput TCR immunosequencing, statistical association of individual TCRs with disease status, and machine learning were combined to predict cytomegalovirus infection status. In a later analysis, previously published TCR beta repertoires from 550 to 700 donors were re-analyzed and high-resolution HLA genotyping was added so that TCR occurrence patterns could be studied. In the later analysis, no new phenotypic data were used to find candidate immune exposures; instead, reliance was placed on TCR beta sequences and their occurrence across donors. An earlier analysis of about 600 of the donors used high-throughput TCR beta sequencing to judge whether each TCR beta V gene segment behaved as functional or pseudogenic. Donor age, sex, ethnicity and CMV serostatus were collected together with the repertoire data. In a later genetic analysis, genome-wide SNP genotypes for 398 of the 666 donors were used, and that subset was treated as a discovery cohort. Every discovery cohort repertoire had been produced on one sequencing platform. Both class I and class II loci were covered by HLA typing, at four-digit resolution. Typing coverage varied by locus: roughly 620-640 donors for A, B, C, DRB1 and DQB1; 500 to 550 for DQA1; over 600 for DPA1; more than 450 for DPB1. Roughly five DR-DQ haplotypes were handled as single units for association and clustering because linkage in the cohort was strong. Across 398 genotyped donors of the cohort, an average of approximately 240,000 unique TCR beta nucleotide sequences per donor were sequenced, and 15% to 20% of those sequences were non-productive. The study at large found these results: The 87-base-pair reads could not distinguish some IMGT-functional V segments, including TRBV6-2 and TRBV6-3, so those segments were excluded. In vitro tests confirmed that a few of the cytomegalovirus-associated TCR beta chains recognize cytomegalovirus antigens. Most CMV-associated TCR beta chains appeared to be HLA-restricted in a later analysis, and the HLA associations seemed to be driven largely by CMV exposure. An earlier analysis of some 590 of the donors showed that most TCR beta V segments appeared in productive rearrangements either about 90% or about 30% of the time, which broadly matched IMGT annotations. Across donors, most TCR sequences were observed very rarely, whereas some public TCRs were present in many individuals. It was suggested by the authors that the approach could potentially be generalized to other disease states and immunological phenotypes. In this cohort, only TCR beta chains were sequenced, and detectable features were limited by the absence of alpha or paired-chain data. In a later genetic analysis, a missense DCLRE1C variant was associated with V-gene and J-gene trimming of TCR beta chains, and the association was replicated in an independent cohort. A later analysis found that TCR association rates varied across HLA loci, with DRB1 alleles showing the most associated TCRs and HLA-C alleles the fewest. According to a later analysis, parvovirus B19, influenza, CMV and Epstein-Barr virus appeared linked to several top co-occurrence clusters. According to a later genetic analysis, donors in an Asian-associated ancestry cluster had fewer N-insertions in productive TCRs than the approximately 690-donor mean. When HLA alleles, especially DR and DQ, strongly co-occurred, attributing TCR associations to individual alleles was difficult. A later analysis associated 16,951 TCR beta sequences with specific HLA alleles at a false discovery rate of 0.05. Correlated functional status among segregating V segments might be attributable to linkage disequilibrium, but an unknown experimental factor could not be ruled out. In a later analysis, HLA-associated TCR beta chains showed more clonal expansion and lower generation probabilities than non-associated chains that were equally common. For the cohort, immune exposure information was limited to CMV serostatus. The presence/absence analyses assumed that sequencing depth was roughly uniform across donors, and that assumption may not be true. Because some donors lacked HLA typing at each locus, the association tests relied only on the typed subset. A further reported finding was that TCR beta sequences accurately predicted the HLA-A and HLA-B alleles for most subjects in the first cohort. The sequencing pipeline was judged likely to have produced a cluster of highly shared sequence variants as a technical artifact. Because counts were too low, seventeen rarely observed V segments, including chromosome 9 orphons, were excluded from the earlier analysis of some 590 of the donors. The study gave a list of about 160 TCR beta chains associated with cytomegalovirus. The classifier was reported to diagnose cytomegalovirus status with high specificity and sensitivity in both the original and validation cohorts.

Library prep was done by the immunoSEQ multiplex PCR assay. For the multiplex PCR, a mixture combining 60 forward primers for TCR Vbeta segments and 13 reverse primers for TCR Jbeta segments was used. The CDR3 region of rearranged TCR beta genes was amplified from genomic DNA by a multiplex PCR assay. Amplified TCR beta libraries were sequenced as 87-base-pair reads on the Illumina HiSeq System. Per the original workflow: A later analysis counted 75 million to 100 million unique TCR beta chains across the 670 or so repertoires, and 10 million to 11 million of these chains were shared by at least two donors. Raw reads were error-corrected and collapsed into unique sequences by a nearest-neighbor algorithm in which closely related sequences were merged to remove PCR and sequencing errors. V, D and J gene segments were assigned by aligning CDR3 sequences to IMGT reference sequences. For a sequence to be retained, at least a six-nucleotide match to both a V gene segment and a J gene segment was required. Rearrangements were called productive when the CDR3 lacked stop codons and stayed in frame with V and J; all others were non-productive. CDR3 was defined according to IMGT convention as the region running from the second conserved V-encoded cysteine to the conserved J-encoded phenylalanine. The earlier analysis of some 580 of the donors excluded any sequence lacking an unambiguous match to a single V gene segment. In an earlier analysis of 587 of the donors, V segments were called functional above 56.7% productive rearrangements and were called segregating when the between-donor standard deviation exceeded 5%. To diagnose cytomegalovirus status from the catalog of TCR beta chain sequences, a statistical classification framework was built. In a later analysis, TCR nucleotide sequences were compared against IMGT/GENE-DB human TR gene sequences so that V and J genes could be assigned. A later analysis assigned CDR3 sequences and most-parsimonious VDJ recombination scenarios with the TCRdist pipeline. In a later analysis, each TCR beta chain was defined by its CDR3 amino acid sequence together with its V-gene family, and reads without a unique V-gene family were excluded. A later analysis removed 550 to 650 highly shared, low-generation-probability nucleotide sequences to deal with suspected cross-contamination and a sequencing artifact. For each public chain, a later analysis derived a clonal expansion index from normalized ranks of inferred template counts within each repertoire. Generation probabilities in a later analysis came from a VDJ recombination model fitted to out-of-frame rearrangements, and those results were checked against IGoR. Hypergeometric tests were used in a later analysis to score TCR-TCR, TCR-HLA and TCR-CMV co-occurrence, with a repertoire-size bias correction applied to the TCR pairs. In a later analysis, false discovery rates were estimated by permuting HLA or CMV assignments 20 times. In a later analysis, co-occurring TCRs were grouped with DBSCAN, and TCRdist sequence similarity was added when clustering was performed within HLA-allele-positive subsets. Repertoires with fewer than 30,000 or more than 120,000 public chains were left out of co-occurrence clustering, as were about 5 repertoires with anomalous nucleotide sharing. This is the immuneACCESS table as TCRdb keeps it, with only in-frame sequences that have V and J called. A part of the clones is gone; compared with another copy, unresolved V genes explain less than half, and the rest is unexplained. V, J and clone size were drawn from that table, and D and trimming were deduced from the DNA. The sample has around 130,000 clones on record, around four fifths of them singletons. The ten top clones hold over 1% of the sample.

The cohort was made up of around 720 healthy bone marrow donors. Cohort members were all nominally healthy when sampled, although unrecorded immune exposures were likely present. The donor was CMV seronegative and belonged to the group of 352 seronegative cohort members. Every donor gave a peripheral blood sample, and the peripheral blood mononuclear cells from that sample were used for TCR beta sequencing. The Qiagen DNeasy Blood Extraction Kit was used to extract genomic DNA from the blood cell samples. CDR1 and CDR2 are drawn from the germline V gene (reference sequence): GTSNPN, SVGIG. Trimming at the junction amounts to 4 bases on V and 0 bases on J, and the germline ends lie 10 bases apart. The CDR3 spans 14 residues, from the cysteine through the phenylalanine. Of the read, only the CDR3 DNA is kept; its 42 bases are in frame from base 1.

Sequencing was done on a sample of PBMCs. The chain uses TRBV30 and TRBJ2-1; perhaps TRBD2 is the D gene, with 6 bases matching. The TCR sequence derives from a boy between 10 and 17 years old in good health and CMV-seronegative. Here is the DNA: TGTGCCTGGATGGGGCGGGACTCCTACAATGAGCAGTTCTTC. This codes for CAWMGRDSYNEQFF.